Listed below are T cell receptor beta chains from one sample, sequenced in a study of T cells in localized non-small cell lung cancer. Profiling relied on immunoSEQ multiplex PCR, and the TCRdb table lists in-frame clones only, not all of them. The sample includes about 2,500 clones, approximately 33% of them seen just once. This specimen was lung tumor tissue, taken before any cancer treatment. The receptors were sampled from a man aged 35-69 years with stage I lung adenocarcinoma. CDR3s leave out the opening cysteine and the closing phenylalanine or tryptophan. Each record gives: J gene, V gene, CDR3 protein.

j_gene: TRBJ2-1; v_gene: TRBV6-8; CDR3aa: ASSDGRSVSYNEQF
j_gene: TRBJ2-3; v_gene: TRBV12-5; CDR3aa: ASGLVFFLGDRKSTDTQY
j_gene: TRBJ2-3; v_gene: TRBV5-1; CDR3aa: ASSPGQGITDTQY
j_gene: TRBJ2-3; v_gene: TRBV9; CDR3aa: ASKRLAGSTDTQY
j_gene: TRBJ1-1; v_gene: TRBV19; CDR3aa: ASSFQGTEAF
j_gene: TRBJ1-1; v_gene: TRBV28; CDR3aa: ASSFSLRDTLGGEAF
j_gene: TRBJ2-1; v_gene: TRBV6-8; CDR3aa: ASSIQVTSYNEQF
j_gene: TRBJ2-1; v_gene: TRBV19; CDR3aa: ASSIDLTGGPSGQF
j_gene: TRBJ1-1; v_gene: TRBV7-4; CDR3aa: ASSLSANTEAF
j_gene: TRBJ2-7; v_gene: TRBV6-8; CDR3aa: ASSYARPTKIETVPTYEQY
j_gene: TRBJ2-7; v_gene: TRBV28; CDR3aa: ASSLRGRGYEQY
j_gene: TRBJ1-4; v_gene: TRBV5-1; CDR3aa: ASSMGTGLEKLF
j_gene: TRBJ2-7; v_gene: TRBV29-1; CDR3aa: SVLGIGGAYEQY
j_gene: TRBJ1-1; v_gene: TRBV19; CDR3aa: ASSIIGLGTEAF
j_gene: TRBJ2-3; v_gene: TRBV19; CDR3aa: ASSNPGTDTDTQY
j_gene: TRBJ1-2; v_gene: TRBV30; CDR3aa: AWTNSYGYT
j_gene: TRBJ2-3; v_gene: TRBV4-1; CDR3aa: ASSHVIRDRGRPDTQY
j_gene: TRBJ2-1; v_gene: TRBV30; CDR3aa: AWSRGSGGNEQF
j_gene: TRBJ2-1; v_gene: TRBV29-1; CDR3aa: SVEGLANEQF
j_gene: TRBJ1-2; v_gene: TRBV5-1; CDR3aa: ASSLAGKRSGYT
j_gene: TRBJ2-3; v_gene: TRBV19; CDR3aa: ASSGRDPRDTQY
j_gene: TRBJ2-4; v_gene: TRBV4-1; CDR3aa: ASSQDWAGAVKNIQY
j_gene: TRBJ2-7; v_gene: TRBV6-8; CDR3aa: ASSPVSAGWAPYEQY
j_gene: TRBJ1-2; v_gene: TRBV10-3; CDR3aa: AISELDGYGYT
j_gene: TRBJ2-1; v_gene: TRBV19; CDR3aa: ASSIGRVHNEQF
j_gene: TRBJ1-4; v_gene: TRBV15; CDR3aa: ATRETGDNEKLF
j_gene: TRBJ2-2; v_gene: TRBV18; CDR3aa: ASSPEGRALAGKTGELF
j_gene: TRBJ1-4; v_gene: TRBV19; CDR3aa: ASRITGFSSEKLF
j_gene: TRBJ2-3; v_gene: TRBV9; CDR3aa: ASSGTSNPMGTDTQY
j_gene: TRBJ1-3; v_gene: TRBV6-8; CDR3aa: ASSYPQEGTIY
j_gene: TRBJ2-7; v_gene: TRBV6-8; CDR3aa: ASSSGDYYEQY
j_gene: TRBJ1-5; v_gene: TRBV9; CDR3aa: ASRVQDQPQH
j_gene: TRBJ2-5; v_gene: TRBV10-3; CDR3aa: AISEFGGGAETQY
j_gene: TRBJ1-5; v_gene: TRBV15; CDR3aa: ATSRDKGGNQPQH
j_gene: TRBJ1-5; v_gene: TRBV6-8; CDR3aa: ASSYSVNSNQPQH
j_gene: TRBJ1-1; v_gene: TRBV19; CDR3aa: ASSIDIGEAF
j_gene: TRBJ2-1; v_gene: TRBV11-3; CDR3aa: ASSLLSGSDNEQF
j_gene: TRBJ1-1; v_gene: TRBV30; CDR3aa: AWSGQFTEAF
j_gene: TRBJ2-7; v_gene: TRBV5-1; CDR3aa: ASSLDSLSYEQY
j_gene: TRBJ2-6; v_gene: TRBV28; CDR3aa: ASSGGGAGANVLT
j_gene: TRBJ1-4; v_gene: TRBV10-3; CDR3aa: AISELGLTGGEKLF
j_gene: TRBJ2-5; v_gene: TRBV9; CDR3aa: ASSSRGETQY
j_gene: TRBJ1-1; v_gene: TRBV19; CDR3aa: ASTLGRGNTEAF
j_gene: TRBJ1-4; v_gene: TRBV4-1; CDR3aa: ASSPGTGGATTNEKLF
j_gene: TRBJ2-7; v_gene: TRBV11-3; CDR3aa: ASSFLAGEKPTTYEQY
j_gene: TRBJ2-7; v_gene: TRBV19; CDR3aa: ASGSFYEQY
j_gene: TRBJ2-7; v_gene: TRBV19; CDR3aa: ASSSSHYEQY
j_gene: TRBJ2-2; v_gene: TRBV12-5; CDR3aa: ASGPQRGNTGELF